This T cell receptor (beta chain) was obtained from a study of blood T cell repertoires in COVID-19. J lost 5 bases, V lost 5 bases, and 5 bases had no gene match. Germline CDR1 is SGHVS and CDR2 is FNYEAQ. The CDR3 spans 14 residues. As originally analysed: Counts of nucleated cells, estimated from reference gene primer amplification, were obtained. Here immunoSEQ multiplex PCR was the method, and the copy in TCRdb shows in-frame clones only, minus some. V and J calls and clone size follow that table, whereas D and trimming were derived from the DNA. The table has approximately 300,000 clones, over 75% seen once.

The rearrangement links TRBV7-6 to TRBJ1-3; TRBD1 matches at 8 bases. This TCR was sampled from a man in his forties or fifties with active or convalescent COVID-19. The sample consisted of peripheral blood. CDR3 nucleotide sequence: TGTGCCAGCAGCCCGGGACAGGTTCGAAACACCATATATTTT. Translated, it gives CASSPGQVRNTIYF.